The text below deals with one TCR beta chain. The antigen is not known. The sample comes from a study of cytomegalovirus exposure and HLA in healthy donors. The PCR was carried out with 60 Vbeta primers and 13 Jbeta primers. Measured with immunoSEQ multiplex PCR; TCRdb has only the in-frame clones, and not every one. The table includes 150,000 to 200,000 clones, about 88% detected once. This CDR3 has 17 amino acids. Germline assignment: CDR1 MDHEN and CDR2 SYDVKM. V lost 4 bases and J lost 5; bases outside the gene matches: 10. Study observations and caveats: According to reports, the classifier identified cytomegalovirus status with high specificity and sensitivity. Equally common other TCR beta chains were less clonally expanded than HLA-associated ones, a later analysis found. Most subjects' HLA-A and HLA-B alleles were reportedly predicted from TCR beta sequences. A later analysis showed TCR association rates differing by HLA locus, peaking at DRB1 and lowest at HLA-C.

The receptor was isolated from a woman between 18 and 30 years old in good health and CMV-seronegative. Specimen: PBMCs. The chain has TRBV28 and TRBJ2-2; 10 bases map to TRBD2. CDR3 sequence: CASSSVRAGGGTGELFF. CDR3 coding DNA: TGTGCCAGCAGTTCCGTAAGAGCGGGAGGGGGGACCGGGGAGCTGTTTTTT. The full variable domain, rest sourced from reference TRBV28 and TRBJ2-2, is DVKVTQSSRYLVKRTGEKVFLECVQDMDHENMFWYRQDPGLGLRLIYFSYDVKMKEKGDIPEGYSVSREKKERFSLILESASTNQTSMYLCASSSVRAGGGTGELFFGEGSRLTVL.